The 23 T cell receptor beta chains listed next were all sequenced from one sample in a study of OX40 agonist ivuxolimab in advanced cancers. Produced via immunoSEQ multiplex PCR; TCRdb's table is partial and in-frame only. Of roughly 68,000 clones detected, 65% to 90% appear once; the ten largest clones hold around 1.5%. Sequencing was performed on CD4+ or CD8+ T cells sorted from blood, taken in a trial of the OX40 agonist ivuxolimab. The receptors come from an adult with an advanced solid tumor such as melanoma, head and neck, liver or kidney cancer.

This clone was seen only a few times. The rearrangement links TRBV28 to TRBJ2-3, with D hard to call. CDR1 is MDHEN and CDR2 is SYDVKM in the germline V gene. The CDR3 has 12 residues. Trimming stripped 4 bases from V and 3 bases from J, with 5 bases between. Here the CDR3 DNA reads TGTGCCAGCAGTTCCCGGACAGATACGCAGTATTTT. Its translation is CASSSRTDTQYF.

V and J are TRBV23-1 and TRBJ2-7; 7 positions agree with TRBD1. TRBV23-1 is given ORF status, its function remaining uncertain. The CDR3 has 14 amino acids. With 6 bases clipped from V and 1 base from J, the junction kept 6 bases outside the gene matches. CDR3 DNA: TGCGCCAGCAGGACAGGGACCCTATCCTACGAGCAGTACTTC. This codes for CASRTGTLSYEQYF.

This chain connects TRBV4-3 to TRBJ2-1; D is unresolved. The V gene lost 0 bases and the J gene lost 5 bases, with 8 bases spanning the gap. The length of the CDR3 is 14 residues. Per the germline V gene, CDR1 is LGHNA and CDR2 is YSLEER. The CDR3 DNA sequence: TGCGCCAGCAGCCAAGATCCCGGTGACAATGAGCAGTTCTTC. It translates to CASSQDPGDNEQFF.

The CDR3 region has the DNA TGTGCCAGCAGCTTAGATCGCCGCGAGCAGTACTTC. Amino acids: CASSLDRREQYF. The V call is TRBV7-2, the J call TRBJ2-7, with D unresolved. Germline V lookup: CDR1 SGHTA, CDR2 FQGNSA. This CDR3 region has 12 residues. V gave up 1 base and J gave up 6 bases, with 7 bases separating them.

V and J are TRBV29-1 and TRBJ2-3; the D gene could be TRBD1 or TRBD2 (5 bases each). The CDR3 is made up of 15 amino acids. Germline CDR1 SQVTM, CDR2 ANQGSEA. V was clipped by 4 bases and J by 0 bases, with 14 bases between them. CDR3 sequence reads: CSVGGSAGSTDTQYF. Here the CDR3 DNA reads TGCAGCGTTGGGGGGTCGGCGGGCAGCACAGATACGCAGTATTTT.

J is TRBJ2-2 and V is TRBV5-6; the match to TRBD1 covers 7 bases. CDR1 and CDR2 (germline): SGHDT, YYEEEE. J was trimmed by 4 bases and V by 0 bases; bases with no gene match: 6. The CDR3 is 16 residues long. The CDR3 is CASSLDRGWGTGELFF. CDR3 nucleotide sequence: TGTGCCAGCAGCTTGGACAGGGGTTGGGGCACCGGGGAGCTGTTTTTT.

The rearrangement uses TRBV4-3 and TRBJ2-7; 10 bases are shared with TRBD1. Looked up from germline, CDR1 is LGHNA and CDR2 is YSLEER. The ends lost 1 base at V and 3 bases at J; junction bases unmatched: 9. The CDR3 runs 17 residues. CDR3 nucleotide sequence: TGCGCCAGCAGCCAAGTGCTTGTCCGGACAGGGGGCTACGAGCAGTACTTC. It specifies CASSQVLVRTGGYEQYF.

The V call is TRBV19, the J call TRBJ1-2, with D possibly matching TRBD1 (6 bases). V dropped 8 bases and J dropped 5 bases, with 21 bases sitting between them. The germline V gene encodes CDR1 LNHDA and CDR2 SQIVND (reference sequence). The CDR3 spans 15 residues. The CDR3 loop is CASGAAPGQGYGYTF. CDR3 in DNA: TGTGCCAGTGGAGCCGCTCCAGGGCAGGGGTATGGCTACACCTTC.

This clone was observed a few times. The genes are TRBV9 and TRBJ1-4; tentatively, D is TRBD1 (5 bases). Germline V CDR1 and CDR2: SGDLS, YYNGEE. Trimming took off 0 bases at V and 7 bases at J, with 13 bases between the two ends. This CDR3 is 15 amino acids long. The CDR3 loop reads CASSVAGRRGEKLFF. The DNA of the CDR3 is TGTGCCAGCAGCGTAGCTGGCAGGAGGGGTGAAAAACTGTTTTTT.

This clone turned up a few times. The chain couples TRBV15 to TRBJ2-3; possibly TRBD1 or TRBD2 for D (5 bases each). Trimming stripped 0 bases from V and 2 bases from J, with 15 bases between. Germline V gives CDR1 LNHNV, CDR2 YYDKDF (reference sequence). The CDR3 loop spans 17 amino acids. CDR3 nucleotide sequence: TGTGCCACCAGCAGAGATCTAGGTCCCGGGACCACAGATACGCAGTATTTT. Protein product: CATSRDLGPGTTDTQYF.

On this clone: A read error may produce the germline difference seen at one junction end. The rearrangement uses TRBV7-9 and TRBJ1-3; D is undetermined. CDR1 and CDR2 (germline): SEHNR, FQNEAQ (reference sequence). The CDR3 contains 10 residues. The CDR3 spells CASSLREKNF. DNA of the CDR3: TGTGCCAGCAGCTTAAGGGAGAAGAATTTT.

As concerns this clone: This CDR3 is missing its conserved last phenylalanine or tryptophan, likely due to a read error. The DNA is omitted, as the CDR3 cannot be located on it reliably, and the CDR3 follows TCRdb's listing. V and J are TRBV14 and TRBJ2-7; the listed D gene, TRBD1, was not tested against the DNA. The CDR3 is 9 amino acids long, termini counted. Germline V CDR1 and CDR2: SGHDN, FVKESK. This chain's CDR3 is CASSQEQVS.

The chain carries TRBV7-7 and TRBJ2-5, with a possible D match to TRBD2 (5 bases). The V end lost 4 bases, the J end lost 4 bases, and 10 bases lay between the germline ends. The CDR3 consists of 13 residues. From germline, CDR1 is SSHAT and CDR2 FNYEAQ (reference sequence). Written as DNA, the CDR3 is TGTGCCAGCAGCTCCGGGAAAATAGAGACCCAGTACTTC. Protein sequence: CASSSGKIETQYF.

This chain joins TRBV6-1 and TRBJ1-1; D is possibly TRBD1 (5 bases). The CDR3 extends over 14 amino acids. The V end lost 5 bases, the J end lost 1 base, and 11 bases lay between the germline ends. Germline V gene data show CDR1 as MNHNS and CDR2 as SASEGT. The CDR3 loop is CASSLHRRNTEAFF. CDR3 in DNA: TGTGCCAGCAGTCTACACAGGAGGAACACTGAAGCTTTCTTT.

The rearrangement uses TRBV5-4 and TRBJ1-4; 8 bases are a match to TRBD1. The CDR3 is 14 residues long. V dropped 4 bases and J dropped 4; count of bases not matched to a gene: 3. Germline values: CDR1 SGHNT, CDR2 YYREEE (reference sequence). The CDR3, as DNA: TGTGCCAGCAGCGTGGACAGGGTTAATGAAAAACTGTTTTTT. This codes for CASSVDRVNEKLFF.

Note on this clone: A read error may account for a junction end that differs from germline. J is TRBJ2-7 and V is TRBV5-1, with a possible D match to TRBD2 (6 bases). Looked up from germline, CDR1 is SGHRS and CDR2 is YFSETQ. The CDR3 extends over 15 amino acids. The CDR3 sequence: CTSSLGGIGSYEQYF. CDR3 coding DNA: TGCACCAGCAGCTTGGGCGGGATAGGCTCCTACGAGCAGTACTTC.

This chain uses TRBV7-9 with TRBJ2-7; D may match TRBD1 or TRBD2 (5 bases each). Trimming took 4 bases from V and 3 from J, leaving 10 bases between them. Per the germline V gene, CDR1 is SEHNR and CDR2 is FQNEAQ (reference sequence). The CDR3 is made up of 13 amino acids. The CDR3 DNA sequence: TGTGCCAGCAGCTCCGGGGACCACTACGAGCAGTACTTC. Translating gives CASSSGDHYEQYF.

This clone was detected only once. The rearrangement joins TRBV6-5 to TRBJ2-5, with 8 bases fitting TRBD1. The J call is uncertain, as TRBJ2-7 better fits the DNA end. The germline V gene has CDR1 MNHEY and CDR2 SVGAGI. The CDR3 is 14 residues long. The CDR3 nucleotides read TGTGCCAGCAGGGCGGACAGGGTCTCCTACGAGCAGTACTTC. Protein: CASRADRVSYEQYF.

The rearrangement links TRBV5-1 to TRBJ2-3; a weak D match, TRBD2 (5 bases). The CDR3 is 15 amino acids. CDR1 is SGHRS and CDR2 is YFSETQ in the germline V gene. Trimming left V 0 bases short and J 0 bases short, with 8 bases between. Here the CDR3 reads CASSLESGSTDTQYF. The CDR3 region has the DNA TGCGCCAGCAGCTTGGAATCGGGAAGCACAGATACGCAGTATTTT. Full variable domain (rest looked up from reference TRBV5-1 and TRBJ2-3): KAGVTQTPRYLIKTRGQQVTLSCSPISGHRSVSWYQQTPGQGLQFLFEYFSETQRNKGNFPGRFSGRQFSNSRSEMNVSTLELGDSALYLCASSLESGSTDTQYFGPGTRLTVL.

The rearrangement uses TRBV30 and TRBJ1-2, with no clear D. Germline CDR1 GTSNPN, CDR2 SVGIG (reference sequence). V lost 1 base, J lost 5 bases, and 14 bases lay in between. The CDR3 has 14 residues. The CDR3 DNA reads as TGTGCCTGGAGTGAAAACAGAAACCTTTATGGCTACACCTTC. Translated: CAWSENRNLYGYTF.

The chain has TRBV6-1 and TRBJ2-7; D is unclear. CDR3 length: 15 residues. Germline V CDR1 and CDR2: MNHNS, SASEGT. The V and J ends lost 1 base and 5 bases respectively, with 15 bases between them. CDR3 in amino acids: CASSEVNDDSDEQYF. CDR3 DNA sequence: TGTGCCAGCAGTGAAGTAAACGACGACTCGGACGAGCAGTACTTC.

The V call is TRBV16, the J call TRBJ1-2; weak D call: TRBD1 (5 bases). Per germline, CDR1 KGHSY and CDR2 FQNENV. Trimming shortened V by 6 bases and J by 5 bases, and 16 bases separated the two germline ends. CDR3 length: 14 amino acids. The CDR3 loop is CASSPIPGLYGYTF. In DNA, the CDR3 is TGTGCCAGCAGTCCAATCCCAGGGCTTTATGGCTACACCTTC.

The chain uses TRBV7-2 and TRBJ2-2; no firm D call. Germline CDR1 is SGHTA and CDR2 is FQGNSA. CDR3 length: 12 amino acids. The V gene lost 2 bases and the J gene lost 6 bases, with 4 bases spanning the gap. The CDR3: CASSLFPGELFF. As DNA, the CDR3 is TGTGCCAGCAGCTTATTCCCCGGGGAGCTGTTTTTT.